This TCR beta chain is drawn from a study of PD-1 blockade in classical Hodgkin lymphoma (dated by TCRdb to between 2020 and 2021). About the full investigation: Nivolumab dosing was 3 mg/kg intravenously every 2 weeks, continuing until either disease progression or unacceptable toxicity. The study used TCR beta sequencing and CyTOF to define a peripheral blood immune signature of response to PD-1 blockade in classical Hodgkin lymphoma. Paper-wide results and their limitations: Baseline TCR diversity was reported as lower in newly diagnosed patients than in healthy donors, and lower still in relapsed/refractory patients. Lower diversity was seen in patients whose nivolumab began less than 1 year after ASCT, and these patients were left out of later analyses so that immune reconstitution would not confound the results. Trial patients achieving complete response had baseline diversity similar to newly diagnosed patients, whereas partial responders and progressors had significantly lower diversity. The study covered only a single clinical trial cohort, and the causes of the repertoire differences, possibly disease activity or prior therapy, were still not defined. CD4+ but not CD8+ TCR diversity rose significantly by C4D1 (p=0.0027 vs p=0.16), most apparent in complete responders (p=0.02).

For CDR1 and CDR2, the germline V gene lists SGDLS and YYNGEE. V and J are truncated by 0 bases and 6 bases respectively, leaving an intervening sequence of 15 bases. The cysteine opens and the phenylalanine closes a CDR3 of 15 amino acids. The DNA shown is the 45-base CDR3, in frame from base 1. Genomic DNA was extracted with the Qiagen DNeasy kit from unsorted PBMCs and from negatively selected CD4+ and CD8+ fractions. Amplification of TCR beta CDR3 regions was done by immunoSEQ multiplex PCR with primers that anneal to V and J segments. A synthetic immune receptor repertoire was used to minimize amplification bias, and remaining bias was computationally removed after sequencing. In the paper's pipeline: Repertoire diversity was quantified as the Shannon entropy index using custom Python scripts. The unsorted, CD4+ and CD8+ repertoires were each analyzed separately, with the exception of combined analyses, where CD4+ and CD8+ sequences were merged in silico. A clone counted as expanded when the clone's frequency after treatment rose at least 2-fold relative to C1D1, and clones undetected at baseline were given a pseudocount of 0.5. Singleton clones were defined as clones with 0 or 1 copy at C1D1, and non-singleton clones were defined as clones with 2 or more copies. Clones expanded in unsorted samples were labelled as CD4+, CD8+ or unknown by matching protein sequences in sorted samples from the same patient. Wilcoxon tests were applied to paired samples to test diversity changes from C1D1 to C4D1. TCRdb's version of the immuneACCESS table is confined to in-frame rearrangements and falls short of the full clone set. An unresolved V gene accounts for under half of the shortfall where checked; the remainder is of unknown origin. The DNA was the basis for D and trimming; V, J and clone size are from that table. The sample table contains about 25,000 clones; only one count was recorded for 60% to 80% of them. The ten largest account for 2.5% to 3.5% of the sample.

Of note for this clone: No antigen is known for it. The input lacks base qualities; no much larger clone sits a single base away.

The time point label here, explained by the study, means: cycle 1 day 1 (C1D1), immediately before nivolumab initiation. All trial patients had relapsed after autologous stem cell transplantation, with cohorts A, B and C differing in prior brentuximab vedotin exposure. The trial cohort included 50 or so patients with relapsed/refractory classical Hodgkin lymphoma, and each patient had a best overall response of complete response, partial response or progressive disease. Trial patients were treated with single-agent nivolumab in the multi-cohort phase II CheckMate 205 trial. Best overall response was determined by an independent review committee according to the 2007 International Working Group response criteria. Trial PBMCs were obtained immediately prior to nivolumab initiation (C1D1) and on therapy at cycle 2 day 1 and cycle 4 day 1. Peripheral blood was collected in 8 mL Vacutainer Cell Preparation Tubes, from which PBMCs were isolated by centrifugation and then cryopreserved.

This TCR derives from a human donor with classical Hodgkin lymphoma. The sample in question was peripheral blood mononuclear cells (PBMCs), obtained at baseline. The sequence links TRBV9 to TRBJ1-2; perhaps TRBD1 is the D gene, with 5 bases matching. The CDR3 reads CASSVGRRGRDGYTF. The nucleotide sequence reads as follows: TGTGCCAGCAGCGTAGGCCGCCGGGGCAGGGATGGCTACACCTTC.